This entry concerns a single T cell receptor (beta chain). Antigen: not known. The sample comes from a study of neoadjuvant anti-PD-1 for oral cavity cancer. Study-level information: Around day 43, patients without progression received a fourth nivolumab dose before surgery. Study-wide results and caveats: Higher pretreatment Treg/Th17 ratios tracked higher pretreatment blood clonality.

The CDR3 runs to 17 residues. Looked up from germline, CDR1 is SGHVS and CDR2 is FQNEAQ. V lost 1 base and J 4 bases, leaving 17 bases between the germline ends. The assay was immunoSEQ multiplex PCR, and TCRdb's table has in-frame clones only and misses some. Of about 13,000 clones detected, over 70% appear once; the ten largest clones hold approximately 2.8%. These oral cavity squamous cell carcinomas were HPV-negative and locally advanced. Sequenced material: PBMCs, taken before nivolumab (anti-PD-1) treatment. The TCR comes from a person aged 40-85 years with oral cavity squamous cell carcinoma. The genes are TRBV7-8 and TRBJ1-5; maybe TRBD1 (6 bases). In DNA, the CDR3 is TGTGCCAGCAGCTTAGGAGGGGGAAGGTTAAGGAATCAGCCCCAGCATTTT. It translates to CASSLGGGRLRNQPQHF. The entire variable domain, with the rest obtained from reference TRBV7-8 and TRBJ1-5, is as follows: GAGVSQSPRYKVAKRGQDVALRCDPISGHVSLFWYQQALGQGPEFLTYFQNEAQLDKSGLPSDRFFAERPEGSVSTLKIQRTQQEDSAVYLCASSLGGGRLRNQPQHFGDGTRLSIL.